This TCR beta chain was sequenced for a study of PD-1 blockade in classical Hodgkin lymphoma. The table came from immunoSEQ multiplex PCR; TCRdb's copy has only in-frame clones and leaves some out. The data contain tens of thousands of clones, 90% of them seen just once; the ten biggest clones take up approximately 2.9%. Study results and limitations: Reports indicated that newly diagnosed patients had lower baseline TCR diversity than healthy donors did. Complete responders entered with baseline diversity on par with newly diagnosed patients, the results showed. Anyone who began nivolumab under 1 year after ASCT was excluded.

Stated time point: cycle 4 day 1 (C4D1), after 5 to 7 weeks of nivolumab. Relapses following autologous stem cell transplantation were seen in all patients, with brentuximab vedotin exposure varying. Turning to this clone: The antigen is undetermined.

This CDR3 has 13 amino acids. V gave up 2 bases and J gave up 3 bases, with 7 bases separating them. Germline CDR1 is SGHNT and CDR2 is YYREEE (reference sequence). The gene calls are TRBV5-4 and TRBJ2-3; weak D call: TRBD2 (5 bases). The sequence was collected from a human donor with classical Hodgkin lymphoma. Material: peripheral blood mononuclear cells (PBMCs), obtained before the fourth cycle of nivolumab. CDR3 bases: TGTGCCAGCAGCTTAGGCGGGACAGATACGCAGTATTTT. It specifies CASSLGGTDTQYF.